These 22 T cell receptor beta chains share one sample of origin, sequenced in a study of siplizumab effects on memory and regulatory T cells. Generated by immunoSEQ multiplex PCR, the TCRdb table keeps only in-frame clones and is missing some. This sample has around 78,000 clones, with 91% found just once. The sequenced material came from CD8+ T cells sorted from blood. All receptors derive from a human donor in good health.

This clone came up once. J is TRBJ2-1 and V is TRBV19, with a weak D call TRBD2 (6 bases). Germline V gene sequence: CDR1 LNHDA, CDR2 SQIVND (reference sequence). This CDR3 is built from 14 residues. Trimming removed 3 bases at V and 8 bases at J, with 14 bases between. CDR3 residues: CASSIIPGSHEQFF. CDR3 bases: TGTGCCAGTAGTATCATCCCCGGGAGTCATGAGCAGTTCTTC.

This rearrangement joins TRBV9 to TRBJ2-7; 9 bases map to TRBD1. In germline, CDR1 is SGDLS, CDR2 YYNGEE. V lost 4 bases to trimming and J lost 6 bases; unmatched junction nucleotides: 8. The CDR3 loop spans 14 amino acids. The CDR3 loop reads CASSFTGTGREQYF. The CDR3 DNA reads as TGTGCCAGCAGCTTCACCGGGACAGGGCGCGAGCAGTACTTC.

The chain recombines TRBV29-1 with TRBJ1-1; D might be TRBD1 (6 bases). This CDR3 has 14 residues. V shed 6 bases and J shed 0 bases, with 14 bases lying between them. The germline V gene has CDR1 SQVTM and CDR2 ANQGSEA. CDR3 coding DNA: TGCAGCGTCCAAGGGGGGCAGTTGAACACTGAAGCTTTCTTT. This encodes CSVQGGQLNTEAFF.

The CDR3 is CASSQVTGTNYGYTF. The DNA for the CDR3 is TGCGCCAGCAGCCAAGTAACAGGGACTAACTATGGCTACACCTTC. This rearrangement joins TRBV4-1 to TRBJ1-2; TRBD1 is a possible D gene (6 bases). The CDR3 has 15 residues. Germline V lookup: CDR1 MGHRA, CDR2 YSYEKL. Trimming left V 1 base short and J 0 bases short, with 9 bases between.

CDR3 sequence (DNA): TGTGCCAGCTGGGGACAGGGAGCGGAAGAGCAGTACTTC. It codes for CASWGQGAEEQYF. This chain connects TRBV5-4 to TRBJ2-7; TRBD1 matches 9 bases. CDR1 and CDR2 (germline): SGHNT, YYREEE (reference sequence). Unmatched junction bases numbered 9, after V lost 7 bases and J lost 7 bases. The CDR3 loop spans 13 amino acids. Based on the CDR3 plus reference TRBV5-4 and TRBJ2-7, the full variable domain is ETGVTQSPTHLIKTRGQQVTLRCSSQSGHNTVSWYQQALGQGPQFIFQYYREEENGRGNFPPRFSGLQFPNYSSELNVNALELDDSALYLCASWGQGAEEQYFGPGTRLTVT.

This chain links TRBV19 with TRBJ1-3, with D unresolved. The germline CDR1 and CDR2 sequences are LNHDA and SQIVND (reference sequence). This CDR3 is built from 13 residues. Trimming took off 5 bases at V and 2 bases at J, with 7 bases between the two ends. In DNA, the CDR3 is TGTGCCAGTAGTGACCTTGCTGGAAACACCATATATTTT. It codes for CASSDLAGNTIYF.

This chain uses TRBV10-3 with TRBJ1-1; D perhaps matches TRBD1 (6 bases). Germline V lookup: CDR1 ENHRY, CDR2 SYGVKD. The CDR3 is 12 amino acids. V was pared by 7 bases and J by 1 base, with 7 bases between. The CDR3 here is CAITDRNTEAFF. The DNA for the CDR3 is TGTGCCATCACGGACAGGAACACTGAAGCTTTCTTT.

The rearrangement uses TRBV10-2 and TRBJ2-7, with no clear D. Trimming pared 7 bases from V and 4 bases from J, leaving 11 bases between. This CDR3 is built from 12 residues. Germline V gives CDR1 WSHSY, CDR2 SAAADI. CDR3 in DNA: TGCGCCAGCAAGCCTAGACCATACGAGCAGTACTTC. This gives the protein CASKPRPYEQYF.

The chain uses TRBV6-5 and TRBJ2-7; the D gene could be TRBD1 or TRBD2 (5 bases each). Trimming shortened V by 2 bases and J by 6 bases, and 17 bases separated the two germline ends. The CDR3 runs 15 residues. CDR1 is MNHEY and CDR2 is SVGAGI in the germline V gene. For the CDR3, the DNA is TGTGCCAGCAGTTACGGGGCCGATTCTGGAGGCGAGCAGTACTTC. It encodes CASSYGADSGGEQYF.

J is TRBJ1-5 and V is TRBV7-9, with 7 bases aligning to TRBD1. Trimming cost V 5 bases and J 0 bases; bases outside gene matches: 4. The CDR3 covers 15 residues. CDR1 is SEHNR and CDR2 is FQNEAQ in the germline V gene (reference sequence). The CDR3 coding sequence is TGTGCCAGCAGCCTGGGGACAGATAGCAATCAGCCCCAGCATTTT. Translated: CASSLGTDSNQPQHF.

The gene calls are TRBV6-1 and TRBJ2-2; 9 positions match TRBD2. Looked up from germline, CDR1 is MNHNS and CDR2 is SASEGT. CDR3 length equals 18 residues. The J segment lost 0 bases and the V segment lost 3 bases, leaving 8 bases of the junction unmatched. DNA of the CDR3: TGTGCCAGCAGTGAGGAGGGACTAGCCTCTTCGAACACCGGGGAGCTGTTTTTT. Protein: CASSEEGLASSNTGELFF.

The chain employs TRBV5-4 and TRBJ1-6, with a weak D call TRBD1 (6 bases). V lost 2 bases, J lost 2 bases, and 14 bases lay in between. This CDR3 has 17 amino acids. CDR1 is SGHNT and CDR2 is YYREEE in the germline V gene (reference sequence). CDR3 protein: CASSLSPPGAYNSPLHF. CDR3 nucleotide sequence: TGTGCCAGCAGCTTAAGTCCCCCAGGGGCCTATAATTCACCCCTCCACTTT.

The gene calls are TRBV27 and TRBJ2-5, with a weak D call TRBD2 (6 bases). There are 13 residues in the CDR3. CDR1 and CDR2 (germline): MNHEY, SMNVEV (reference sequence). V lost 6 bases and J 9 bases, leaving 17 bases between the germline ends. CDR3 in DNA: TGTGCCAGCAGCCGGGACTTCCTGGGGGCCCAGTACTTC. It specifies CASSRDFLGAQYF.

The rearrangement uses TRBV6-5 and TRBJ2-7; 10 nucleotides match TRBD2. The length of the CDR3 is 15 residues. Germline lookup yields CDR1 MNHEY and CDR2 SVGAGI. The V segment lost 9 bases and the J segment 0 bases; nucleotides outside the gene matches: 8. The CDR3 loop reads CASYGQREGSYEQYF. The DNA of the CDR3 is TGTGCCAGTTACGGTCAGCGGGAGGGCTCCTACGAGCAGTACTTC.

The rearrangement uses TRBV5-4 and TRBJ1-5; tentative D call: TRBD1 (5 bases). CDR1 and CDR2 (germline): SGHNT, YYREEE (reference sequence). The ends were cut back, 1 base at V and 2 bases at J, with 10 bases in the middle. The CDR3 is made up of 15 amino acids. This chain's CDR3 is CASSLSRDGNQPQHF. The CDR3 DNA is TGTGCCAGCAGCTTGAGCAGGGATGGCAATCAGCCCCAGCATTTT.

This chain connects TRBV6-1 to TRBJ2-3; TRBD2 is a possible D gene (5 bases). Trimming pared 3 bases from V and 0 bases from J, leaving 16 bases between. The V gene's germline CDR1 is MNHNS and CDR2 SASEGT. The CDR3 is made up of 17 amino acids. CDR3 residues: CASSDMVGALSTDTQYF. The CDR3 coding sequence is TGTGCCAGCAGTGATATGGTGGGAGCTCTCAGCACAGATACGCAGTATTTT.

With regard to this clone: Other DNA sequences in the sample encode the same CDR3. V usage is TRBV4-1 and J usage is TRBJ1-1; 10 nucleotides agree with TRBD1. CDR3 length: 14 residues. Germline CDR1 and CDR2: MGHRA and YSYEKL. The trim removed 4 bases at V and 6 bases at J, leaving 5 bases unmatched. CDR3 in amino acids: CASSLGTGVPEAFF. The CDR3 nucleotides read TGCGCCAGCAGCCTCGGGACAGGGGTACCTGAAGCTTTCTTT.

The rearrangement links TRBV6-6 to TRBJ2-5, with D possibly called TRBD1 or TRBD2 (5 bases each). V was clipped by 6 bases and J by 6 bases, with 20 bases between them. Per the germline V gene, CDR1 is MNHNY and CDR2 is SVGAGI (reference sequence). This CDR3 is 15 amino acids long. CDR3 amino acids: CASSDGAGRKKTQYF. CDR3 DNA: TGTGCCAGCAGCGACGGGGCAGGGCGAAAGAAGACCCAGTACTTC.

This clone occurred once. For the CDR3, the DNA is TGTGCCAGCAGCAGCTGGAGCGGACAGGGGAGTGAAAAACTGTTTTTT. Its protein product is CASSSWSGQGSEKLFF. V usage is TRBV7-9 and J usage is TRBJ1-4, with 9 bases aligning to TRBD1. Germline V gene data show CDR1 as SEHNR and CDR2 as FQNEAQ (reference sequence). The CDR3 has 16 residues. With V trimmed by 5 bases and J by 7 bases, 11 bases remained unmatched. Looking up the rest from reference TRBV7-9 and TRBJ1-4 gives the full variable domain: DTGVSQNPRHKITKRGQNVTFRCDPISEHNRLYWYRQTLGQGPEFLTYFQNEAQLEKSRLLSDRFSAERPKGSFSTLEIQRTEQGDSAMYLCASSSWSGQGSEKLFFGSGTQLSVL.

J is TRBJ1-3 and V is TRBV9, with D perhaps matching TRBD1 (5 bases). Germline-derived CDR1 and CDR2 are SGDLS and YYNGEE. V gave up 4 bases and J gave up 3 bases, with 11 bases separating them. The CDR3 spans 14 residues. The CDR3 region is CASSRTTGGNTIYF. DNA for the CDR3: TGTGCCAGCAGCAGGACAACCGGTGGAAACACCATATATTTT.

CDR3 residues: CASNMGTGELFF. The CDR3 nucleotides read TGTGCCAGCAACATGGGTACCGGGGAGCTGTTTTTT. The chain combines TRBV9 with TRBJ2-2, with D hard to call. The V and J ends lost 6 bases and 5 bases respectively, with 8 bases between them. This CDR3 has 12 residues. In germline, CDR1 is SGDLS, CDR2 YYNGEE. Full variable domain (outside the CDR3, taken from reference TRBV9 and TRBJ2-2): DSGVTQTPKHLITATGQRVTLRCSPRSGDLSVYWYQQSLDQGLQFLIQYYNGEERAKGNILERFSAQQFPDLHSELNLSSLELGDSALYFCASNMGTGELFFGEGSRLTVL.

This sequence joins TRBV27 and TRBJ1-1, with D possibly being TRBD1 (5 bases). CDR1 is MNHEY and CDR2 is SMNVEV in the germline V gene (reference sequence). With 3 bases removed from V and 7 bases from J, the gap between germline ends came to 12 bases. The CDR3 is 13 amino acids. CDR3 sequence: CASSFWGSGEAFF. DNA for the CDR3: TGTGCCAGCAGTTTTTGGGGGTCGGGTGAAGCTTTCTTT.